What follows are 28 T cell receptor beta chains derived from one specimen sequenced in a study of CD8 T cells in ankylosing spondylitis (dated by TCRdb to 2017 to 2019). General findings and caveats noted by the study authors: A TCR beta motif made up of several highly homologous amino acid variants appeared to be characteristic of blood from ankylosing spondylitis patients.

The method was 5' RACE. Sequencer: Illumina HiSeq 2500. TCRdb trimmed public reads at Q25 via fastp, called clones via MiXCR and kept in-frame beta chains. For every CDR3 protein sequence, its rows merge into one entry that carries the most common genes and DNA. The sample data list under 950,000 distinct CDR3 sequences, and around a fifth of these were observed just once. The ten top clones hold around 19% of the sample. Their target antigens are unknown. Material for sequencing was blood, either unsorted or a sorted T cell fraction (not recorded which). The source is a male donor with ankylosing spondylitis.

There are a few counts of this clonotype. The V call is TRBV20-1, the J call TRBJ2-1; D unresolved. The CDR3 is made up of 10 amino acids. V lost 2 bases, J lost 4 bases, and 0 bases lay in between. Germline values: CDR1 DFQATT, CDR2 SNEGSKA (reference sequence). CDR3 sequence: CSARYNEQFF. DNA for the CDR3: TGCAGTGCTAGATACAATGAGCAGTTCTTC.

The chain employs TRBV3-1 and TRBJ2-2, with 9 bases identical to TRBD2. The length of the CDR3 is 15 residues. V lost 2 bases to trimming and J lost 6 bases; unmatched junction nucleotides: 4. Germline assignment: CDR1 LGHDT and CDR2 YNNKEL (reference sequence). The CDR3 nucleotides are TGTGCCAGCAGCCAACGACTAGCGGTGGCCGGGGAGCTGTTTTTT. As protein: CASSQRLAVAGELFF.

This clonotype occurred a few times. The CDR3: CASSLRLAGGGDTQYF. DNA of the CDR3: TGTGCCAGCAGTTTACGACTAGCGGGGGGTGGGGATACGCAGTATTTT. The V gene is TRBV12-3 or TRBV12-4, the J gene TRBJ2-3; TRBD2 matches at 13 bases. V was pared by 2 bases and J by 6 bases, with 5 bases of the junction left unmatched. The CDR3 is made up of 16 amino acids.

This clonotype has a handful of counts. Its ends do not fully match the called genes, so a read error is possible. This chain connects TRBV5-1 to TRBJ1-4; D is uncertain. This CDR3 is 14 amino acids long. CDR1 and CDR2 (germline): SGHRS, YFSETQ. Here the CDR3 reads CASSFETTNEKLFF. As DNA, the CDR3 is TGCGCCAGCAGCTTTGAGACAACGAATGAAAAACTGTTTTTT.

This clonotype has a handful of counts. This chain joins TRBV7-9 and TRBJ2-7; D remains ambiguous. Germline loops: CDR1 SEHNR, CDR2 FQNEAQ (reference sequence). The V end was cut by 3 bases, the J end by 3 bases, with 6 bases between. The CDR3 spans 12 residues. The chain's CDR3 is CASSFSFYEQYF. For the CDR3, the DNA is TGTGCCAGCAGCTTTTCCTTCTACGAGCAGTACTTC.

This clonotype was observed once. With a much larger clone just one base away, this may be a read error. The V gene is TRBV7-8, the J gene TRBJ2-5, with TRBD2 identical over 13 bases. Germline V CDR1 and CDR2: SGHVS, FQNEAQ. V trimming: 4 bases; J trimming: 1 base; junction bases outside the gene matches: 3. The CDR3 is 16 residues long. The CDR3, as DNA: TGTGCCAGCAGCTACGGACTAGCGGGGGCCCAAGAGACCCAGTACTTC. Translating gives CASSYGLAGAQETQYF.

This clonotype has only a few counts. The chain uses TRBV9 and TRBJ2-2; D unclear. Germline loops: CDR1 SGDLS, CDR2 YYNGEE. CDR3 length equals 13 residues. V lost 1 base and J 4 bases, leaving 5 bases between the germline ends. Here the CDR3 DNA reads TGTGCCAGCAGCGTAAAAAGCACCGGGGAGCTGTTTTTT. Translating it yields CASSVKSTGELFF.

This clonotype was found a few times. V and J are TRBV6-2 or TRBV6-3 and TRBJ2-3, with TRBD1 matching over 9 bases. Germline V lookup: CDR1 MNHEY, CDR2 SVGEGT. The CDR3 covers 14 residues. V lost 6 bases, J lost 1 base, and 2 bases stayed unmatched. The CDR3 DNA sequence: TGTGCCAGCAGAAGACAGGGGGGCACAGATACGCAGTATTTT. It translates to CASRRQGGTDTQYF.

This chain uses TRBV29-1 with TRBJ2-4; 7 positions agree with TRBD1. Trimming removed 5 bases from V and 5 bases from J; junction bases left unmatched: 6. The CDR3 extends over 13 amino acids. CDR1 and CDR2 from the germline V gene are SQVTM and ANQGSEA. The CDR3 sequence: CSVRGQTQNIQYF. CDR3 nucleotides: TGCAGCGTTCGGGGACAGACACAAAACATTCAGTACTTC.

V is TRBV12-3 or TRBV12-4 and J is TRBJ2-1; D might be TRBD1 (6 bases). The V end lost 3 bases, the J end lost 9 bases, and 24 bases lay between the germline ends. The CDR3 covers 17 residues. The DNA of the CDR3 is TGTGCCAGCAGTTTGGGCTTGACAGGTCGGGCTGGGGGTGAGCAGTTCTTC. The encoded protein is CASSLGLTGRAGGEQFF.

This clonotype came up a few times. V is TRBV4-1 and J is TRBJ2-5; tentatively, D is TRBD2 (5 bases). Germline V gene lookup returns CDR1 MGHRA and CDR2 YSYEKL. The CDR3 is made up of 16 amino acids. V was cut by 0 bases and J by 5 bases, with 16 bases left in between. The CDR3 nucleotides are TGCGCCAGCAGCCAAGATTTGACTATTTATGCGGAGACCCAGTACTTC. This sequence encodes CASSQDLTIYAETQYF.

This clonotype showed up just a few times. The chain uses TRBV5-1 and TRBJ1-6; possibly TRBD1 for D (6 bases). The germline CDR1 and CDR2 sequences are SGHRS and YFSETQ. The CDR3 is made up of 16 amino acids. The ends were cut back, 4 bases at V and 6 bases at J, with 17 bases in the middle. CDR3 bases: TGCGCCAGCAGCATAGGACAGTTCGAAAGTAATTCACCCCTCCACTTT. It yields the protein CASSIGQFESNSPLHF.

The CDR3 DNA reads as TGTGCCAGCAGCGTAGCAGGGGGGGCGAACACCGGGGAGCTGTTTTTT. It specifies CASSVAGGANTGELFF. The chain is built from TRBV9 and TRBJ2-2; D is possibly TRBD1 or TRBD2 (7 bases each). Germline V lookup: CDR1 SGDLS, CDR2 YYNGEE. V was cut by 0 bases and J by 0 bases, with 9 bases left in between. The CDR3 contains 16 residues.

The chain recombines TRBV12-3 or TRBV12-4 with TRBJ1-2; tentatively, D is TRBD1 (6 bases). With 3 bases removed from V and 7 bases from J, the gap between germline ends came to 24 bases. The CDR3 has 17 amino acids. The DNA of the CDR3 is TGTGCCAGCAGTTTTGCAGTCAGGGGACCGGGGAGGGGTGGCTACACCTTC. Translating it yields CASSFAVRGPGRGGYTF.

In this sample, this clonotype turned up many times. The gene calls are TRBV9 and TRBJ2-1, with D uncertain. Per the germline V gene, CDR1 is SGDLS and CDR2 is YYNGEE. The CDR3 has 12 residues. Deletions cut 4 bases from V and 6 bases from J, with 8 bases between. CDR3 sequence (DNA): TGTGCCAGCAGCCCCAAGGGCAATGAGCAGTTCTTC. Its protein is CASSPKGNEQFF.

This clonotype has more than one count but fewer than ten. The chain is built from TRBV20-1 and TRBJ2-7; 14 bases map to TRBD2. This CDR3 spans 15 amino acids. Germline CDR1 and CDR2: DFQATT and SNEGSKA (reference sequence). The trim removed 0 bases at V and 4 bases at J, leaving 2 bases unmatched. The CDR3 reads CSARDRLAGGYEQYF. CDR3 sequence (DNA): TGCAGTGCTAGAGACCGACTAGCGGGAGGGTACGAGCAGTACTTC.

The V gene is TRBV20-1, the J gene TRBJ1-3, with D possibly TRBD1 on 5 matching bases. With 6 bases removed from V and 0 bases from J, the gap between germline ends came to 12 bases. CDR3 length: 14 residues. CDR1 is DFQATT and CDR2 is SNEGSKA in the germline V gene (reference sequence). Here the CDR3 reads CSATGPPSGNTIYF. The CDR3 coding sequence is TGCAGTGCAACAGGCCCCCCCTCTGGAAACACCATATATTTT.

This clonotype occurred a few times. This sequence joins TRBV4-1 and TRBJ1-1; no clear D. The germline V gene encodes CDR1 MGHRA and CDR2 YSYEKL. The ends were cut back, 0 bases at V and 3 bases at J, with 11 bases in the middle. CDR3 length: 15 residues. The CDR3 protein is CASSQDSQDYTEAFF. The CDR3 DNA sequence: TGCGCCAGCAGCCAAGATTCCCAGGACTACACTGAAGCTTTCTTT.

The chain uses TRBV6-4 and TRBJ2-1, with 10 bases fitting TRBD2. The CDR3 totals 16 residues. Germline lookup yields CDR1 MRHNA and CDR2 SNTAGT. Unmatched junction bases numbered 7, after V lost 3 bases and J lost 5 bases. The CDR3 DNA is TGTGCCAGCAGTGAATCGGTGAGCGGGGGGGACAATGAGCAGTTCTTC. As protein: CASSESVSGGDNEQFF.

V usage is TRBV7-2 and J usage is TRBJ2-7; no clear D. Germline CDR1 SGHTA, CDR2 FQGNSA. This CDR3 has 13 amino acids. V shed 4 bases and J shed 3 bases, with 10 bases lying between them. For the CDR3, the DNA is TGTGCCAGCAGCTCCGCTCGGTTCTACGAGCAGTACTTC. This sequence encodes CASSSARFYEQYF.

The chain is built from TRBV30 and TRBJ2-2, with 12 bases that match TRBD2. The trim removed 0 bases at V and 5 bases at J, leaving 4 bases unmatched. CDR1 and CDR2 from the germline V gene are GTSNPN and SVGIG (reference sequence). This CDR3 is built from 16 residues. The CDR3 DNA is TGTGCCTGGAGTGTACGGCTAGCGGGAGGGACCGGGGAGCTGTTTTTT. Protein: CAWSVRLAGGTGELFF.

CDR3 in DNA: TGTGCCAGCTCAGACACGCGTGGCGAGCCCCAGCATTTT. It specifies CASSDTRGEPQHF. The rearrangement links TRBV18 to TRBJ1-5; no reliable D call. V was pared by 5 bases and J by 8 bases, with 13 bases between. From germline, CDR1 is KGHSH and CDR2 LQKENI. CDR3 length equals 13 residues.

The sample holds a few counts of this clonotype. The chain employs TRBV12-3 or TRBV12-4 and TRBJ1-5; D is unclear. This CDR3 has 16 amino acids. V lost 1 base and J 4 bases, leaving 14 bases between the germline ends. CDR3 bases: TGTGCCAGCAGTTTAGGGGCTAACAGAGGAAATCAGCCCCAGCATTTT. This translates into CASSLGANRGNQPQHF.

The chain combines TRBV19 with TRBJ2-2; D possibly corresponds to TRBD1 (6 bases). In germline, CDR1 is LNHDA, CDR2 SQIVND (reference sequence). V lost 4 bases, J lost 4 bases, and 10 bases lay in between. This CDR3 is built from 14 residues. CDR3 DNA sequence: TGTGCCAGTAGTACACAGGGTTTCACCGGGGAGCTGTTTTTT. Translating gives CASSTQGFTGELFF.

In its sample, this clonotype was seen a few times. The chain employs TRBV5-1 and TRBJ1-1; the D gene is possibly TRBD1 (5 bases). The length of the CDR3 is 12 residues. The ends were cut back, 4 bases at V and 8 bases at J, with 12 bases in the middle. The germline V gene encodes CDR1 SGHRS and CDR2 YFSETQ. The CDR3 is CASSQRGGEAFF. CDR3 coding DNA: TGCGCCAGCAGCCAGAGGGGAGGGGAAGCTTTCTTT.

On this clonotype: A junction boundary mismatches the germline segment, possibly from a read error. This rearrangement joins TRBV20-1 to TRBJ2-4, with 13 bases identical to TRBD2. Per germline, CDR1 DFQATT and CDR2 SNEGSKA (reference sequence). The CDR3 loop spans 11 amino acids. The CDR3 protein is CSAKTSGGLGF. The CDR3 DNA is TGCAGTGCTAAGACTAGCGGGGGGCTAGGCTTC.

This clonotype has just a few counts. This sequence joins TRBV28 and TRBJ2-7; a possible D gene is TRBD2 (6 bases). This CDR3 is 13 amino acids long. The germline V gene encodes CDR1 MDHEN and CDR2 SYDVKM. V was trimmed by 7 bases and J by 2 bases, leaving 12 bases between them. CDR3 residues: CASTQRVPYEQYF. DNA of the CDR3: TGTGCCAGCACTCAGCGGGTTCCCTACGAGCAGTACTTC.

This clonotype was seen a handful of times. The chain recombines TRBV28 with TRBJ2-1; 12 bases agree with TRBD1. This CDR3 has 15 amino acids. J gave up 8 bases and V 4 bases, and 6 bases lay outside the gene matches. CDR1 is MDHEN and CDR2 is SYDVKM in the germline V gene. The CDR3 DNA is TGTGCCAGCAGTTCCCCGGGACAGGGGGCGGATGAGCAGTTCTTC. Residues: CASSSPGQGADEQFF.